This is a list of T cell receptor beta chains from one sample in a study of beta chain features in type 1 diabetes. The data were produced by immunoSEQ multiplex PCR, yet TCRdb's version contains in-frame clones alone and is incomplete. The sample lists approximately 280,000 clones; 15% were seen once. Sequenced: naive CD4+ T cells from blood. The origin of the receptors is a man aged 18 to 29 with type 1 diabetes. Both conserved end residues are part of each CDR3. Fields, in order: CDR3 DNA, CDR3 protein, V gene, J gene, clone size, D gene. The D gene is left open where the match is weak. Rows may omit the clone size; those that give it use once, few, many or a size class.

cdr3_nt: TGTGCCACCAGCAGGACGGACAGGGGTTTAGCCAAAAACATTCAGTACTTC; cdr3_aa: CATSRTDRGLAKNIQYF; v_call: TRBV15; j_call: TRBJ2-4; clone_size: NA; d_call: TRBD1
cdr3_nt: TGTGCCAACCGGGACCCACGAAGCCGGGGGACTGAAGCTTTCTTT; cdr3_aa: CANRDPRSRGTEAFF; v_call: TRBV11-2; j_call: TRBJ1-1; clone_size: NA; d_call: NA
cdr3_nt: TGCGCCAGCAGCTTGAGTCTTGGAGGCGCGAACTATGGCTACACCTTC; cdr3_aa: CASSLSLGGANYGYTF; v_call: TRBV5-1; j_call: TRBJ1-2; clone_size: few; d_call: NA
cdr3_nt: TGCGCCAGCAGCAGGACACCCGCTGCTGGCTACACCTTC; cdr3_aa: CASSRTPAAGYTF; v_call: TRBV4-1; j_call: TRBJ1-2; clone_size: NA; d_call: NA
cdr3_nt: TGTGCCAGCAGCCAGGGAGTAGGCTGGGCGGGAGATGAAGAGACCCAGTACTTC; cdr3_aa: CASSQGVGWAGDEETQYF; v_call: TRBV14; j_call: TRBJ2-5; clone_size: few; d_call: TRBD2
cdr3_nt: TGTGCCAGCAGTTCCATGGGAACAGGGGAACTGTTTTTT; cdr3_aa: CASSSMGTGELFF; v_call: TRBV2; j_call: TRBJ1-4; clone_size: NA; d_call: TRBD1
cdr3_nt: TGTGCCACCAGCTCCCCGTTGGCCGGGGCTTTCTTT; cdr3_aa: CATSSPLAGAFF; v_call: TRBV15; j_call: TRBJ1-1; clone_size: NA; d_call: NA
cdr3_nt: TGTGCCACCCTGGGACTAGCGGGGGGGCCCCACACCGGGGAGCTGTTTTTT; cdr3_aa: CATLGLAGGPHTGELFF; v_call: TRBV10-3; j_call: TRBJ2-2; clone_size: NA; d_call: TRBD2
cdr3_nt: TGTGCCAGCTCACCCCGGACAGGGTTGAACAATGAGCAGTTCTTC; cdr3_aa: CASSPRTGLNNEQFF; v_call: TRBV18; j_call: TRBJ2-1; clone_size: NA; d_call: TRBD1
cdr3_nt: TGCAGTGTTCGGGGGGAAACTGAAGCTTTCTTT; cdr3_aa: CSVRGETEAFF; v_call: TRBV20-1; j_call: TRBJ1-1; clone_size: NA; d_call: NA
cdr3_nt: TGTGCCAGCAGTGAAGCGCTGCAGGGGCGCTTGTCGTGGGGCTACACCTTC; cdr3_aa: CASSEALQGRLSWGYTF; v_call: TRBV6-1; j_call: TRBJ1-2; clone_size: NA; d_call: NA
cdr3_nt: TGTGCCAGCAGCTTACGGGGACAGAGCTATGGCTACACCTTC; cdr3_aa: CASSLRGQSYGYTF; v_call: TRBV11-2; j_call: TRBJ1-2; clone_size: NA; d_call: TRBD1
cdr3_nt: TGTGCCAGCAGCTTAGCGCGGAGGCTAGCGGGGGGCTGGGGAGATACGCAGTATTTT; cdr3_aa: CASSLARRLAGGWGDTQYF; v_call: TRBV7-2; j_call: TRBJ2-3; clone_size: few; d_call: TRBD2
cdr3_nt: TGCGCCAGCAGCTTCGGGGAGACCCAGTACTTC; cdr3_aa: CASSFGETQYF; v_call: TRBV5-1; j_call: TRBJ2-5; clone_size: NA; d_call: NA
cdr3_nt: TGTGCCAACAGCCGAGGCGGGACCGTAAAACTAAACTATGGCTACACCTTC; cdr3_aa: CANSRGGTVKLNYGYTF; v_call: TRBV30; j_call: TRBJ1-2; clone_size: NA; d_call: NA
cdr3_nt: TGTGCCAGCAGGGTGATGAGGGGGCGTTATTTCTTC; cdr3_aa: CASRVMRGRYFF; v_call: TRBV6-5; j_call: TRBJ2-1; clone_size: few; d_call: TRBD1
cdr3_nt: TGCGCCAGCAGCCGGGGACAACAAGAGACCCAGTACTTC; cdr3_aa: CASSRGQQETQYF; v_call: TRBV4-1; j_call: TRBJ2-5; clone_size: NA; d_call: NA
cdr3_nt: TGCGCCAGCAGCCAGGACAGACAGGGATATGAGGTCCACGAGCAGTACTTC; cdr3_aa: CASSQDRQGYEVHEQYF; v_call: TRBV4-3; j_call: TRBJ2-7; clone_size: few; d_call: TRBD1
cdr3_nt: TGTGCCAGCTCACCGCAGGGGCGTTACGAGCAGTACTTC; cdr3_aa: CASSPQGRYEQYF; v_call: TRBV18; j_call: TRBJ2-7; clone_size: NA; d_call: NA
cdr3_nt: TGTGCCAGCAGCCTAGACAGGGGGGGCACTGAAGCTTTCTTT; cdr3_aa: CASSLDRGGTEAFF; v_call: TRBV6-6; j_call: TRBJ1-1; clone_size: few; d_call: TRBD1
cdr3_nt: TGTGCCAGCAGGGACGCGGGACTCCACGAGCAGTACTTC; cdr3_aa: CASRDAGLHEQYF; v_call: TRBV28; j_call: TRBJ2-7; clone_size: few; d_call: NA
cdr3_nt: TGTGCCAGCAGCGTAGAATCCCGGCAGGGGTGGAATGAGCAGTTCTTC; cdr3_aa: CASSVESRQGWNEQFF; v_call: TRBV9; j_call: TRBJ2-1; clone_size: NA; d_call: NA
cdr3_nt: TGCGCCAGCAACAGGGACAGGGGGCACTATGGCTACACCTTC; cdr3_aa: CASNRDRGHYGYTF; v_call: TRBV23-1; j_call: TRBJ1-2; clone_size: NA; d_call: TRBD1
cdr3_nt: TGTGCCAGCAGCGTAGGGATGGGGGGGATCGGCTCTGGGGCCAACGTCCTGACTTTC; cdr3_aa: CASSVGMGGIGSGANVLTF; v_call: TRBV9; j_call: TRBJ2-6; clone_size: NA; d_call: TRBD2
cdr3_nt: TGTGCCAGCAGCTCCCGGGACAGGGATAACGAGCAGTACTTC; cdr3_aa: CASSSRDRDNEQYF; v_call: TRBV7-9; j_call: TRBJ2-7; clone_size: NA; d_call: TRBD1
cdr3_nt: TGCGCCAGCAGAGGGGCAGCAACTAATGAAAAACTGTTTTTT; cdr3_aa: CASRGAATNEKLFF; v_call: TRBV5-1; j_call: TRBJ1-4; clone_size: few; d_call: NA
cdr3_nt: TGTGCCAGCAGCCTCGCGGGGGACGAGCAGTACTTC; cdr3_aa: CASSLAGDEQYF; v_call: TRBV11-2; j_call: TRBJ2-7; clone_size: few; d_call: TRBD2
cdr3_nt: TGTGCCAGCAGTGAGCATAGTCGCGAGACCCAGTACTTC; cdr3_aa: CASSEHSRETQYF; v_call: TRBV2; j_call: TRBJ2-5; clone_size: few; d_call: NA
cdr3_nt: TGTGCCAGCAGCGCCAAGACAGCAGGTTCCACAGATACGCAGTATTTT; cdr3_aa: CASSAKTAGSTDTQYF; v_call: TRBV5-4; j_call: TRBJ2-3; clone_size: few; d_call: NA